These T cell receptor beta chains were read from a single sample in a study of tumor and adjacent non-tumor tissue in lung cancer. In TCRdb, the multiplex PCR reads were re-called with MiXCR into one record per CDR3 protein. The sample lists about 67,000 distinct CDR3 sequences, around three quarters seen once, with 45% in the top ten. The sequenced sample was distant non-tumor lung tissue. These receptor sequences come from a man aged 55 to 70 with non-small cell lung cancer. Each CDR3 is given with its conserved first and last residue. The order of the fields is D gene, V gene, clone size, J gene, CDR3 DNA, CDR3 protein. A D gene is named only where the DNA matches it firmly. Where a row states a size, it is once, few, many or the class of an expanded clone; other rows omit it.

d_call: NA; v_call: TRBV20-1; clone_size: NA; j_call: TRBJ1-1; cdr3_nt: TGCAGTGGTAGTGACGGGCAAGGTACAACTGAAGTTTTCTTT; cdr3_aa: CSGSDGQGTTEVFF
d_call: TRBD2; v_call: TRBV5-4; clone_size: NA; j_call: TRBJ2-3; cdr3_nt: TGTGTCAGCAGCCTTATTGAGCGGGAGCCGGGAGATACGCAGTACTTT; cdr3_aa: CVSSLIEREPGDTQYF
d_call: TRBD2; v_call: TRBV12-3/TRBV12-4; clone_size: NA; j_call: TRBJ2-3; cdr3_nt: TGTGCCAGCAGTCTCACTAGCGGCACAGATATGCAGTATTTT; cdr3_aa: CASSLTSGTDMQYF
d_call: NA; v_call: TRBV5-1; clone_size: NA; j_call: TRBJ2-5; cdr3_nt: TGCGCCAGCACCTTGGCCAATACAGAGGGGACCCAGTACTTC; cdr3_aa: CASTLANTEGTQYF
d_call: NA; v_call: TRBV5-4; clone_size: NA; j_call: TRBJ1-1; cdr3_nt: TGTGCCAGCAGCTTGGATGTGACTGGAACTTTCTTT; cdr3_aa: CASSLDVTGTFF
d_call: NA; v_call: TRBV29-1; clone_size: NA; j_call: TRBJ2-4; cdr3_nt: TGCAGCGTTGCTGACAGTAAAAACATTCAGAACTTC; cdr3_aa: CSVADSKNIQNF
d_call: TRBD1; v_call: TRBV5-6; clone_size: many; j_call: TRBJ1-1; cdr3_nt: TGTGCCAGCAGCCTAGGCGAGGGGGCTAACACTGAAGCTTTCTTT; cdr3_aa: CASSLGEGANTEAFF
d_call: TRBD1; v_call: TRBV6-2/TRBV6-3; clone_size: NA; j_call: TRBJ1-1; cdr3_nt: TGTGCCAGCGGAACCACAGGGGCTGAAGCTTACTTT; cdr3_aa: CASGTTGAEAYF
d_call: TRBD1; v_call: TRBV4-1; clone_size: NA; j_call: TRBJ1-2; cdr3_nt: TGCGCCAGCAGCCAAATCCGACAAGGGGGCTATGGCTACATCTTC; cdr3_aa: CASSQIRQGGYGYIF
d_call: TRBD1; v_call: TRBV6-5; clone_size: NA; j_call: TRBJ1-2; cdr3_nt: TGTGCCAGCAGTCGACAGGGGTGGAATGACTATGGCTACACCTTC; cdr3_aa: CASSRQGWNDYGYTF
d_call: NA; v_call: TRBV20-1; clone_size: NA; j_call: TRBJ2-3; cdr3_nt: TGCAGTGCCCCCGGCATGGGGGCGTTTGGCACAAATACGCAGTATTTT; cdr3_aa: CSAPGMGAFGTNTQYF
d_call: TRBD2; v_call: TRBV10-3; clone_size: many; j_call: TRBJ2-1; cdr3_nt: TGTGCCATCAGTGAGTCGATACCGGGACTAGCGTGGAATGAGCAGTTCTTC; cdr3_aa: CAISESIPGLAWNEQFF
d_call: TRBD1; v_call: TRBV20-1; clone_size: NA; j_call: TRBJ1-3; cdr3_nt: TGCTGTGCACAGGACAGGGGGCTCGGAAACACCATATATTTT; cdr3_aa: CCAQDRGLGNTIYF
d_call: TRBD2; v_call: TRBV6-5; clone_size: once; j_call: TRBJ2-1; cdr3_nt: TGTGCCAGTAGATGGGCGGGAGTCAATGAGAAGTTCTTC; cdr3_aa: CASRWAGVNEKFF
d_call: NA; v_call: TRBV29-1; clone_size: NA; j_call: TRBJ1-1; cdr3_nt: TGCAGCGTCTCCCCCGATCCCAACACTGAAGCTTTCTTT; cdr3_aa: CSVSPDPNTEAFF
d_call: NA; v_call: TRBV7-9; clone_size: many; j_call: TRBJ2-7; cdr3_nt: TGTGCCAGCAGCTTTTCCTTGCCTGGCGGCGAGCAGTACTTC; cdr3_aa: CASSFSLPGGEQYF
d_call: NA; v_call: TRBV6-1; clone_size: few; j_call: TRBJ1-6; cdr3_nt: TGTGCCAGCCGTGAGAATCCCGTGACAACGGGGATCACCCTCCACTTT; cdr3_aa: CASRENPVTTGITLHF
d_call: TRBD1; v_call: TRBV29-1; clone_size: NA; j_call: TRBJ2-3; cdr3_nt: TGCAACGCCGGTACAACCGGGACAGGGGTCGCAGATATGCAGTATTTT; cdr3_aa: CNAGTTGTGVADMQYF
d_call: NA; v_call: TRBV19; clone_size: NA; j_call: TRBJ1-1; cdr3_nt: TGTGCCAGTAGTATACTCGGCGGGAACACTGAAGCTTTCTTT; cdr3_aa: CASSILGGNTEAFF
d_call: NA; v_call: TRBV29-1; clone_size: once; j_call: TRBJ2-1; cdr3_nt: TGCAGCGCTGGAACATTGGACTACAATGAGCAGTTTTTC; cdr3_aa: CSAGTLDYNEQFF
d_call: TRBD1; v_call: TRBV11-3; clone_size: NA; j_call: TRBJ2-7; cdr3_nt: TGTGCCAACAGCCCCCCGGGACAGGGGGCTCGTGAACAGTACTTC; cdr3_aa: CANSPPGQGAREQYF
d_call: TRBD2; v_call: TRBV29-1; clone_size: once; j_call: TRBJ2-1; cdr3_nt: TGCAGCGTTGGACTAGCGGGGGTGGGTGAGCGGTTCTTC; cdr3_aa: CSVGLAGVGERFF
d_call: NA; v_call: TRBV6-5; clone_size: NA; j_call: TRBJ1-2; cdr3_nt: TGTGCCAGCAATGGACAGCGTGGGAATAACTATGGCTACACCTTC; cdr3_aa: CASNGQRGNNYGYTF
d_call: TRBD1; v_call: TRBV4-1; clone_size: NA; j_call: TRBJ2-1; cdr3_nt: TGCGCCAGCAGCCAAGCAGGGGGCTCTGATAATGAGCAGTTCTTC; cdr3_aa: CASSQAGGSDNEQFF
d_call: NA; v_call: TRBV10-3; clone_size: many; j_call: TRBJ2-7; cdr3_nt: TGTGCCATCAGTGATATTGGAGCGAGCTACGAGCAGTACTTC; cdr3_aa: CAISDIGASYEQYF
d_call: NA; v_call: TRBV30; clone_size: NA; j_call: TRBJ1-2; cdr3_nt: TGTGCCTGGGGTGATAGAGCGGGCAGTAACTATGCCTACACCTTC; cdr3_aa: CAWGDRAGSNYAYTF
d_call: NA; v_call: TRBV28; clone_size: many; j_call: TRBJ2-2; cdr3_nt: TGTGCCAGCAGTCCCTCTAGTAACACCGGGGAGCTGTTTTTT; cdr3_aa: CASSPSSNTGELFF
d_call: NA; v_call: TRBV20-1; clone_size: NA; j_call: TRBJ1-5; cdr3_nt: TGCAGTGCTGAGACAAGGTTTGACAGCAATCGGCCCCAGCATTTT; cdr3_aa: CSAETRFDSNRPQHF
d_call: NA; v_call: TRBV14; clone_size: NA; j_call: TRBJ2-7; cdr3_nt: TGTGCCAGCAGCCAAGCTTATGAGCGGTACTTC; cdr3_aa: CASSQAYERYF
d_call: TRBD1; v_call: TRBV7-8; clone_size: NA; j_call: TRBJ2-5; cdr3_nt: TGTGCCAGCAGCTCTTCCGGGACAGGGTGGGAGTCACAGTACTTC; cdr3_aa: CASSSSGTGWESQYF
d_call: TRBD2; v_call: TRBV5-4; clone_size: NA; j_call: TRBJ2-1; cdr3_nt: TGTGCCAGCTGCTACCGTAGCGGGAACCTCTACAAAGAGCAGTTCTTC; cdr3_aa: CASCYRSGNLYKEQFF
d_call: NA; v_call: TRBV11-2; clone_size: NA; j_call: TRBJ1-1; cdr3_nt: TGCGCCAGCGGCCTCCAGGGGAGGACTGAAGCTTTCTTT; cdr3_aa: CASGLQGRTEAFF
d_call: TRBD1; v_call: TRBV20-1; clone_size: NA; j_call: TRBJ2-7; cdr3_nt: TGCAGTGATACCTCACTCTGGGACAGGGATTGGGACCAGCAGTACTTC; cdr3_aa: CSDTSLWDRDWDQQYF
d_call: NA; v_call: TRBV6-5; clone_size: NA; j_call: TRBJ1-1; cdr3_nt: TGTGCTAGCAGTTCCTTACAGTCCACGCTGTTGGCTTTCTTT; cdr3_aa: CASSSLQSTLLAFF
d_call: NA; v_call: TRBV11-2; clone_size: NA; j_call: TRBJ2-1; cdr3_nt: TGTGTCAGCAGTCCTCCATACAATGAGCAGTTCTTC; cdr3_aa: CVSSPPYNEQFF
d_call: NA; v_call: TRBV20-1; clone_size: NA; j_call: TRBJ2-7; cdr3_nt: TGCAGTGCTAGAGATTTGGCAAATTTCAATCACGAGCAGTACTTC; cdr3_aa: CSARDLANFNHEQYF
d_call: TRBD1; v_call: TRBV7-9; clone_size: NA; j_call: TRBJ1-2; cdr3_nt: TGTGCCAACAGTTCCTATTCCGGGACAGGTGGCTTTGGCTACACCTTC; cdr3_aa: CANSSYSGTGGFGYTF
d_call: NA; v_call: TRBV6-1; clone_size: NA; j_call: TRBJ2-6; cdr3_nt: TGTGCCAGCTTGCGTTTTGGGGTCCGGGCCAACGTCCTGACTTTC; cdr3_aa: CASLRFGVRANVLTF
d_call: NA; v_call: TRBV6-5; clone_size: NA; j_call: TRBJ1-6; cdr3_nt: TGTGCCAGCAGTGCGCGGGGGGCACCCCCCCACTTT; cdr3_aa: CASSARGAPPHF
d_call: TRBD2; v_call: TRBV11-2; clone_size: many; j_call: TRBJ2-5; cdr3_nt: TGTGCCAGCAGCTTAGCTAGCGGCTCAGAGACCCAGTACTTC; cdr3_aa: CASSLASGSETQYF
d_call: TRBD1; v_call: TRBV2; clone_size: few; j_call: TRBJ2-7; cdr3_nt: TGTGCCAGCAGTGCAGGGGGCTACGAGCAGTACTTC; cdr3_aa: CASSAGGYEQYF
d_call: TRBD1; v_call: TRBV6-1; clone_size: NA; j_call: TRBJ2-7; cdr3_nt: TGTGCCAGCAGGGTTACCACAACAGACAGGGGGGGGAAATACGAGCAGTACTTC; cdr3_aa: CASRVTTTDRGGKYEQYF
d_call: TRBD2; v_call: TRBV11-2; clone_size: many; j_call: TRBJ2-1; cdr3_nt: TGTGCCAGCAGCTTAGTACTAGCGCTTTACAATGAGCAGTTCTTC; cdr3_aa: CASSLVLALYNEQFF
d_call: TRBD1; v_call: TRBV5-6; clone_size: NA; j_call: TRBJ1-4; cdr3_nt: TGTGTCAGCAGCTCCACGACAGGGGCCCGAAGTAATGAAAAACTGTTTTTT; cdr3_aa: CVSSSTTGARSNEKLFF
d_call: TRBD2; v_call: TRBV30; clone_size: NA; j_call: TRBJ2-1; cdr3_nt: TGTGCCTGGAGATCCCCCGGACTAGCTCAAAAGAGGGGTGAGCAGTTCTTC; cdr3_aa: CAWRSPGLAQKRGEQFF
d_call: NA; v_call: TRBV5-4; clone_size: NA; j_call: TRBJ2-3; cdr3_nt: TGTGCCAGCAGCTTGGACATCAATCAGCCCCAGTATTTT; cdr3_aa: CASSLDINQPQYF
d_call: NA; v_call: TRBV2; clone_size: NA; j_call: TRBJ2-1; cdr3_nt: TGTGCCAGCAGTGAACGTCATACCTACAATGAGCAGTTCTTC; cdr3_aa: CASSERHTYNEQFF
d_call: NA; v_call: TRBV6-1; clone_size: medium-sized; j_call: TRBJ1-5; cdr3_nt: TGTGCCAGCAGTCCCCCGATGTTCAATAGCAATCAGCCCCAGCATTTT; cdr3_aa: CASSPPMFNSNQPQHF
d_call: TRBD2; v_call: TRBV20-1; clone_size: NA; j_call: TRBJ2-1; cdr3_nt: TGCAGTGCTCTAGGACTAGCGGAAGAAAATGAGCAGTTCTTC; cdr3_aa: CSALGLAEENEQFF
d_call: TRBD2; v_call: TRBV20-1; clone_size: NA; j_call: TRBJ2-1; cdr3_nt: TGCTGTGCTATAGTTAGCGGGAGTGGCTACAATGAGCAGTTCTTC; cdr3_aa: CCAIVSGSGYNEQFF
d_call: TRBD1; v_call: TRBV29-1; clone_size: NA; j_call: TRBJ2-5; cdr3_nt: TGCAGCGCTATCGGACAGGGGCGCTTAGGAGAGACCCAATACTTC; cdr3_aa: CSAIGQGRLGETQYF
d_call: NA; v_call: TRBV24-1; clone_size: NA; j_call: TRBJ1-5; cdr3_nt: TGTGCCGCCAGTGACCCGGCAGTTTCAGATCAGCCCCAGCATTTT; cdr3_aa: CAASDPAVSDQPQHF
d_call: TRBD2; v_call: TRBV20-1; clone_size: few; j_call: TRBJ2-7; cdr3_nt: TGCAGCGCTCACTTCCGGAGACTAGCGACTTACGAGCGGTACTTC; cdr3_aa: CSAHFRRLATYERYF
d_call: NA; v_call: TRBV28; clone_size: many; j_call: TRBJ1-6; cdr3_nt: TGTGCCAGCAGTTTAGCCGCGACAGCGGAGCGATCACCCCTCCACTTT; cdr3_aa: CASSLAATAERSPLHF
d_call: TRBD2; v_call: TRBV30; clone_size: NA; j_call: TRBJ2-1; cdr3_nt: TGTGCCCGGAGTCCCTCTATGGCTAGCGGTACGGGGCAGTTCTTC; cdr3_aa: CARSPSMASGTGQFF
d_call: NA; v_call: TRBV20-1; clone_size: NA; j_call: TRBJ2-4; cdr3_nt: TGCAGTGCTAGATGCCCGGAAAACACTCAGTACTTC; cdr3_aa: CSARCPENTQYF
d_call: NA; v_call: TRBV29-1; clone_size: once; j_call: TRBJ2-7; cdr3_nt: TGCAGCGTTGAAGAACGGAACTGCGAGCAGTATTTC; cdr3_aa: CSVEERNCEQYF
d_call: TRBD2; v_call: TRBV11-1; clone_size: NA; j_call: TRBJ2-2; cdr3_nt: TGTGCCAGCAGCTATACTAGCGACACGGAGGAGCTGTTTTTT; cdr3_aa: CASSYTSDTEELFF
d_call: TRBD1; v_call: TRBV11-1; clone_size: NA; j_call: TRBJ2-6; cdr3_nt: TGTGCCAGTCCCACAGGGGAGGCCAACGTCCTGACTTTC; cdr3_aa: CASPTGEANVLTF